These 27 T cell receptor beta chains came from one sample sequenced in a study of molecular identifiers for immune sequencing clone quantification. TCRdb ran MiXCR on the PCR reads and lists one entry per CDR3 protein. In the table there are over 70,000 distinct CDR3 sequences, around a quarter of which are singletons. Input material: naive CD8+ T cells from blood, with Jurkat cell RNA spiked in. The subset denotes: FACS-sorted CD8+CD4-CCR7+CD45RA+ naive T cells. All receptors derive from a human donor in good health. Some libraries in this study had Jurkat cell RNA spiked in.

A note on this clonotype: Just one base apart from a much larger clone, this may be a read error. The chain recombines TRBV7-2 with TRBJ2-7, with TRBD2 matching 14 bases. The CDR3 extends over 16 amino acids. Trimming at V came to 5 bases and at J to 3 bases, leaving 6 bases not matched to a gene. Germline V gene sequence: CDR1 SGHTA, CDR2 FQGNSA. Here the CDR3 reads CASSHRGLAGVYEQYF. DNA for the CDR3: TGTGCCAGCAGCCACCGGGGACTAGCGGGGGTCTACGAGCAGTACTTC.

This clonotype has just a few counts. A clone one base away is much larger, so this may be a read error. The rearrangement uses TRBV7-6 and TRBJ2-3; D gene unclear. The CDR3 contains 14 residues. The germline V gene encodes CDR1 SGHVS and CDR2 FNYEAQ. The DNA of the CDR3 is TGTGCCGGCAGCTTAGAGCAGGAGACAGATACGCAGTATTTT. Translated, it gives CAGSLEQETDTQYF.

Points on this clonotype: A much more abundant neighbour one base away suggests this may be a read error. The CDR3 does not close with the conserved phenylalanine or tryptophan, likely indicating a read error. The chain couples TRBV7-9 to TRBJ2-3; D is unresolved. The V end was cut by 7 bases, the J end by 0 bases, with 8 bases between. This CDR3 is built from 13 residues. From germline, CDR1 is SEHNR and CDR2 FQNEAQ (reference sequence). The CDR3 nucleotides read TGTGCCAGCACGGATAGTAGCACAGATACGCAGTATTAT. This gives the protein CASTDSSTDTQYY.

This clonotype was recorded a few times. This chain connects TRBV27 to TRBJ1-3; D remains ambiguous. CDR1 and CDR2 (germline): MNHEY, SMNVEV (reference sequence). The V end lost 4 bases, the J end lost 0 bases, and 4 bases lay between the germline ends. The CDR3 runs 13 residues. Here the CDR3 DNA reads TGTGCCAGCAGTTCACACTCTGGAAACACCATATATTTT. This encodes CASSSHSGNTIYF.

This chain joins TRBV5-5 and TRBJ2-5, with a tentative D call TRBD1 (5 bases). Trimming removed 0 bases from V and 2 bases from J, with 8 bases in between. CDR1 and CDR2 from the germline V gene are SGHKS and YYEKEE (reference sequence). This CDR3 is 14 amino acids long. CDR3 in amino acids: CASSLAPGQETQYF. Here the CDR3 DNA reads TGTGCCAGCAGCTTGGCCCCAGGGCAAGAGACCCAGTACTTC.

Notes on this clonotype: A read error may account for a junction end that differs from germline. J is TRBJ2-7 and V is TRBV7-9, with 8 positions matching TRBD1. There are 12 residues in the CDR3. Germline V gene lookup returns CDR1 SEHNR and CDR2 FQNEAQ (reference sequence). CDR3 sequence (DNA): TGTGCCAGCAGCGGAGAGGGACAGGTTCTGGACTTC. Its protein is CASSGEGQVLDF.

This clonotype came up many times. The J gene is TRBJ2-7, the V gene TRBV28; D may be TRBD1 or TRBD2 (5 bases each). V was shortened by 3 bases and J by 7 bases, with 16 bases between the two germline ends. Germline CDR1 reads MDHEN; CDR2 reads SYDVKM. This CDR3 region has 14 residues. The CDR3 DNA follows: TGTGCCAGCAGTTTCGATCTGGGGGTCAGGGAGCAGTACTTC. It is translated as CASSFDLGVREQYF.

This clonotype was recorded many times. The genes are TRBV18 and TRBJ1-1; weak D call: TRBD1 (6 bases). Germline-derived CDR1 and CDR2 are KGHSH and LQKENI. Trimming removed 5 bases from V and 3 bases from J, with 13 bases in between. CDR3 length equals 14 residues. This CDR3 is CASSSTGLYTEAFF. For the CDR3, the DNA is TGTGCCAGCTCATCTACAGGGTTATACACTGAAGCTTTCTTT.

This clonotype was counted between two and nine times. The chain has TRBV4-1 and TRBJ2-1; tentative D call: TRBD2 (5 bases). The CDR3 has 16 residues. CDR1 MGHRA and CDR2 YSYEKL come from the germline V gene. V lost 0 bases to trimming and J lost 7 bases, with 16 bases between them. CDR3 sequence (DNA): TGCGCCAGCAGCCAAGATCCCAGCGTGCGGGCTAATGAGCAGTTCTTC. Translating it yields CASSQDPSVRANEQFF.

The V and J genes are TRBV4-2 and TRBJ1-1; 8 bases agree with TRBD1. The CDR3 totals 14 residues. V shed 0 bases, J shed 5 bases, and the junction held 2 bases outside the gene matches. CDR1 LGHNA and CDR2 YNFKEQ come from the germline V gene. The CDR3 sequence is CASSQDRGLTEAFF. Written as DNA, the CDR3 is TGTGCCAGCAGCCAAGACAGGGGGCTTACTGAAGCTTTCTTT.

The sample holds many counts of this clonotype. CDR3 DNA: TGTGCCATCGGGATGGATCCCCAAGAGACCCAGTACTTC. Translating gives CAIGMDPQETQYF. The V and J genes are TRBV7-9 and TRBJ2-5, with a tentative D call TRBD2 (5 bases). The germline gives CDR1 SEHNR, CDR2 FQNEAQ (reference sequence). Between the trimmed V and J ends, which lost 10 bases and 1 base, there was a span of 13 bases. There are 13 residues in the CDR3.

The V and J genes are TRBV7-9 and TRBJ2-5, with TRBD1 as a possible D gene (5 bases). The CDR3 runs 13 residues. Germline lookup yields CDR1 SEHNR and CDR2 FQNEAQ (reference sequence). V was cut by 8 bases and J by 0 bases, with 10 bases left in between. The CDR3 region is CASPRQYQETQYF. DNA for the CDR3: TGTGCCAGCCCTAGACAGTACCAAGAGACCCAGTACTTC.

This clonotype has only one observation. A much larger clone sits a single nucleotide away, making a read error possible. V usage is TRBV7-9 and J usage is TRBJ2-3; D is undetermined. Per germline, CDR1 SEHNR and CDR2 FQNEAQ (reference sequence). V gave up 2 bases and J gave up 4 bases, with 16 bases separating them. The CDR3 sequence is 16 residues long. The CDR3 DNA reads TGTGCCAGCAGCTTAAGAGCTGTCCGCGAGGCAGATACGCAGTATTTT. This translates into CASSLRAVREADTQYF.

At least ten counts were recorded for this clonotype. The V gene is TRBV30, the J gene TRBJ1-2; 7 nucleotides agree with TRBD1. There are 13 residues in the CDR3. V lost 0 bases, J lost 6 bases, and 4 bases stayed unmatched. Germline values: CDR1 GTSNPN, CDR2 SVGIG (reference sequence). CDR3 coding DNA: TGTGCCTGGAGTGTGTCCAGGGGGAATGGCTACACCTTC. The encoded protein is CAWSVSRGNGYTF.

This chain connects TRBV7-9 to TRBJ1-6; no firm D call. V was trimmed by 1 base and J by 7 bases, leaving 11 bases between them. CDR3 length equals 15 residues. Germline CDR1 reads SEHNR; CDR2 reads FQNEAQ (reference sequence). CDR3 bases: TGTGCCAGCAGCTTAGTTCTAGGATCGAATTCACCCCTCCACTTT. Its protein product is CASSLVLGSNSPLHF. The entire variable domain, with the rest obtained from reference TRBV7-9 and TRBJ1-6, is as follows: DTGVSQNPRHKITKRGQNVTFRCDPISEHNRLYWYRQTLGQGPEFLTYFQNEAQLEKSRLLSDRFSAERPKGSFSTLEIQRTEQGDSAMYLCASSLVLGSNSPLHFGNGTRLTVT.

This clonotype was counted between two and nine times. This chain connects TRBV9 to TRBJ2-5, with a possible D match to TRBD2 (6 bases). The CDR3 spans 14 residues. V was trimmed by 2 bases and J by 5 bases, leaving 13 bases between them. Germline V gene data show CDR1 as SGDLS and CDR2 as YYNGEE. This chain's CDR3 is CASSVAGTGETQYF. The DNA for the CDR3 is TGTGCCAGCAGCGTCGCCGGGACTGGTGAGACCCAGTACTTC.

This clonotype was observed many times. The V call is TRBV28, the J call TRBJ1-5; D is unclear. V lost 4 bases and J lost 0, with 7 bases in between. Germline V gene lookup returns CDR1 MDHEN and CDR2 SYDVKM. The CDR3 has 14 amino acids. This CDR3 is CASSSMDSNQPQHF. The CDR3 nucleotides are TGTGCCAGCAGTTCCATGGATAGCAATCAGCCCCAGCATTTT.

This clonotype came up once. A much bigger clone sits one base away, suggesting this may be a read error. V usage is TRBV7-3 and J usage is TRBJ2-1, with D perhaps matching TRBD2 (5 bases). The CDR3 consists of 15 residues. The germline V gene encodes CDR1 SGHTA and CDR2 FQGTGA. In nucleotides, the CDR3 is TGTGCCAGCAGCAGTAGCGATAGCTCCCACAATGAGCAGTTCTTC. Translating it yields CASSSSDSSHNEQFF.

About this clonotype: The junction differs from germline at one of its ends, possibly a read error. The chain couples TRBV4-3 to TRBJ2-3, with TRBD2 as a possible D gene (6 bases). CDR3 size: 17 residues. CDR1 is LGHNA and CDR2 is YSLEER in the germline V gene. The CDR3 DNA is TGCGCCGGCAGCCAAGTTGGAGGGTATGGTGCCACAGGTACGCAGTATTTT. Translation gives CAGSQVGGYGATGTQYF.

This clonotype was seen only a few times. The genes are TRBV3-1 and TRBJ1-1, with TRBD1 matching 8 bases. The CDR3 runs to 14 residues. From germline, CDR1 is LGHDT and CDR2 YNNKEL (reference sequence). J was trimmed by 5 bases and V by 4 bases; bases with no gene match: 6. The CDR3 reads CASSLDRGRTEAFF. The CDR3 nucleotides are TGTGCCAGCAGCCTAGACAGGGGTAGGACTGAAGCTTTCTTT.

The V gene is TRBV19, the J gene TRBJ1-6, with D perhaps matching TRBD1 (6 bases). From germline, CDR1 is LNHDA and CDR2 SQIVND (reference sequence). There are 14 residues in the CDR3. V was cut by 5 bases and J by 3 bases, with 8 bases left in between. The CDR3 bases are TGTGCCAGTAGTCGGACAGACTATAATTCACCCCTCCACTTT. It specifies CASSRTDYNSPLHF.

This clonotype was seen a handful of times. This chain uses TRBV5-4 with TRBJ2-3, with D uncertain. The CDR3 spans 11 residues. CDR1 is SGHNT, CDR2 YYREEE, per germline (reference sequence). Trimming stripped 9 bases from V and 6 bases from J, with 11 bases between. The CDR3 region has the DNA TGTGCCATGCAAATCAAGGATACGCAGTATTTT. Protein: CAMQIKDTQYF.

This sequence joins TRBV4-1 and TRBJ2-7; 11 bases match TRBD2. In germline, CDR1 is MGHRA, CDR2 YSYEKL. The CDR3 is 19 amino acids. V shed 0 bases and J 1 base; nucleotides not matched to a gene: 11. The CDR3 region is CASSQEPGLAGSSSYEQYF. CDR3 sequence (DNA): TGCGCCAGCAGCCAAGAACCCGGACTAGCGGGTAGCTCGTCCTACGAGCAGTACTTC.

This clonotype was counted only a few times. The rearrangement links TRBV28 to TRBJ1-5; possibly TRBD1 for D (5 bases). Germline CDR1 and CDR2: MDHEN and SYDVKM. V lost 5 bases to trimming and J lost 2 bases, with 19 bases between them. The CDR3 runs 17 residues. CDR3 in amino acids: CASSHHGTVRGNQPQHF. The CDR3 region has the DNA TGTGCCAGCAGTCACCACGGGACCGTGAGGGGCAATCAGCCCCAGCATTTT.

Only a few counts were recorded for this clonotype. The V call is TRBV30, the J call TRBJ1-2, with a weak D call TRBD1 (5 bases). CDR3 length: 10 amino acids. The V end lost 7 bases, the J end lost 5 bases, and 8 bases lay between the germline ends. Per the germline V gene, CDR1 is GTSNPN and CDR2 is SVGIG (reference sequence). The CDR3 protein is CASWGYGYTF. The CDR3 nucleotides are TGTGCCTCTTGGGGGTATGGCTACACCTTC.

This clonotype was seen at least ten times. The chain couples TRBV28 to TRBJ2-3; D ambiguous. V lost 3 bases and J lost 4, with 5 bases in between. The CDR3 totals 12 residues. The germline V gene has CDR1 MDHEN and CDR2 SYDVKM. CDR3: CASSFGPDTQYF. The CDR3 DNA reads TGTGCCAGCAGTTTCGGCCCAGATACGCAGTATTTT.

The V and J genes are TRBV7-9 and TRBJ1-1; D is perhaps TRBD1 (6 bases). There are 15 residues in the CDR3. Germline CDR1 and CDR2: SEHNR and FQNEAQ (reference sequence). V shed 5 bases and J shed 4 bases, with 17 bases lying between them. CDR3 sequence (DNA): TGTGCCAGCAGCAATAGGGGGGAGGGACTCACTGAAGCTTTCTTT. Encoded protein: CASSNRGEGLTEAFF.